The rows below give T cell receptor beta chains drawn from one sample of a study of cytotoxic CD8 clonotypes in ibrutinib-treated CLL. Clones were sequenced by immunoSEQ multiplex PCR, and TCRdb holds only the in-frame ones, with some missing. The table has 150,000 to 200,000 clones, around 72% seen once. The sample consisted of PBMCs, taken after 24 months of ibrutinib treatment. The receptors come from a human donor with chronic lymphocytic leukemia. CDR3s include the opening cysteine and the closing phenylalanine or tryptophan. The D gene is left open where the match is weak. Size values are once, few and many counts, or a class for expanded clones, and some rows have none.

CASSLRSGSVYEQFF,TGTGCCAGCAGCTTAAGGAGCGGGAGTGTCTATGAGCAGTTCTTC,TRBJ2-1,few,TRBD2,TRBV7-2
CASSITTGAFQETQYF,TGTGCCAGTAGTATCACGACAGGGGCGTTCCAAGAGACCCAGTACTTC,TRBJ2-5,few,TRBD1,TRBV19
CASSLDVQGASTEAFF,TGCGCCAGCAGCTTAGATGTACAGGGGGCTTCCACTGAAGCTTTCTTT,TRBJ1-1,-,TRBD1,TRBV5-1
CASSQDPAQETQYF,TGTGCCAGCAGTCAAGACCCAGCCCAAGAGACCCAGTACTTC,TRBJ2-5,-,-,TRBV6-5
CASSMSNWESNTGELFF,TGTGCCAGTAGTATGTCAAACTGGGAGTCGAACACCGGGGAGCTGTTTTTT,TRBJ2-2,-,-,TRBV19
CASSRDIRAEAFF,TGTGCCAGCAGCCGGGACATCCGCGCTGAAGCTTTCTTT,TRBJ1-1,-,-,TRBV11-2
CASSQGPGTDYGYTF,TGCGCCAGCAGCCAAGGCCCCGGGACGGACTATGGCTACACCTTC,TRBJ1-2,-,-,TRBV4-3
CASSVYREAGNTIYF,TGTGCCAGCAGCGTCTACAGGGAAGCCGGAAACACCATATATTTT,TRBJ1-3,once,-,TRBV9
CASSRTRWVGTQYF,TGTGCCAGCAGTCGGACCCGCTGGGTGGGTACGCAGTATTTT,TRBJ2-3,-,-,TRBV28
CASSLGTGGQETQYF,TGCGCCAGCAGTCTCGGGACAGGGGGCCAAGAGACCCAGTACTTC,TRBJ2-5,-,TRBD1,TRBV5-1
CASSQGVRGGSYEQYF,TGTGCCAGCAGCCAAGGTGTAAGGGGAGGTTCCTACGAGCAGTACTTC,TRBJ2-7,-,-,TRBV14
CATSMIPDTQYF,TGTGCCACCAGCATGATCCCGGATACGCAGTATTTT,TRBJ2-3,-,-,TRBV15
CASSLGWGTQETQYF,TGTGCCAGCAGTTTAGGTTGGGGCACACAAGAGACCCAGTACTTC,TRBJ2-5,-,-,TRBV28
CASSVGGWGQGDHEQYF,TGTGCCAGCAGCGTAGGTGGATGGGGACAGGGGGATCACGAGCAGTACTTC,TRBJ2-7,-,TRBD1,TRBV9
CAARLQPQETQYF,TGCGCGGCGCGGCTCCAACCCCAAGAGACCCAGTACTTC,TRBJ2-5,-,-,TRBV5-1
CASSPGQGRVYGYTF,TGTGCCAGCAGCCCGGGACAGGGAAGAGTCTATGGCTACACCTTC,TRBJ1-2,-,TRBD1,TRBV4-2
CACKQNTDTQYF,TGTGCCTGCAAGCAGAACACAGATACGCAGTATTTT,TRBJ2-3,-,-,TRBV30
CASSLGLAEATDTQYF,TGCGCCAGCAGCTTGGGACTAGCGGAAGCCACAGATACGCAGTATTTT,TRBJ2-3,-,TRBD2,TRBV5-1
CAIRPGLVVDTQYF,TGTGCCATCAGGCCCGGACTAGTAGTAGATACGCAGTATTTT,TRBJ2-3,few,TRBD2,TRBV10-3
CASSAPGGAFGYTF,TGTGCCAGCAGCGCACCGGGGGGGGCTTTTGGCTACACCTTC,TRBJ1-2,-,-,TRBV9
CASSSTGIEQYF,TGTGCCAGCAGCTCCACAGGGATCGAGCAGTACTTC,TRBJ2-7,few,-,TRBV6-5
CASSPETDTIYF,TGTGCCAGCTCACCCGAGACGGATACCATATATTTT,TRBJ1-3,-,-,TRBV18
CASGWNPSGDSYNEQFF,TGTGCTAGTGGTTGGAATCCTAGCGGAGACTCCTACAATGAGCAGTTCTTC,TRBJ2-1,-,TRBD2,TRBV12-5
CASSQGPSGREEQYF,TGCGCCAGCAGCCAAGGTCCTAGCGGGAGGGAGGAGCAGTACTTC,TRBJ2-7,-,TRBD2,TRBV4-3
CASSSAGGEQYF,TGTGCCAGCAGCTCGGCGGGGGGCGAGCAGTACTTC,TRBJ2-7,-,TRBD2,TRBV7-9
CASSLEATSGSGSQFF,TGCGCCAGCAGCTTGGAAGCGACTAGCGGCTCTGGTTCTCAGTTCTTC,TRBJ2-1,-,TRBD2,TRBV5-1
CATSRDRAGNIQYF,TGTGCCACCAGCAGGGACAGGGCTGGAAACATTCAGTACTTC,TRBJ2-4,-,TRBD1,TRBV15
CASSLLASRGTYEQYF,TGCGCCAGCAGCTTACTGGCGTCGAGAGGGACCTACGAGCAGTACTTC,TRBJ2-7,-,-,TRBV5-1
CASSQDQRNEQYF,TGTGCCAGCAGCCAAGATCAGAGAAACGAGCAGTACTTC,TRBJ2-7,-,-,TRBV14
CASSLFGGEQYF,TGTGCCAGTAGTTTATTCGGGGGCGAGCAGTACTTC,TRBJ2-7,-,-,TRBV27
CASSYSRSLEPQHF,TGTGCCAGCAGTTACTCTCGGAGTTTGGAGCCCCAGCATTTT,TRBJ1-5,-,-,TRBV6-5
CASSLFFYEQYF,TGTGCCAGCAGCTTGTTCTTCTACGAGCAGTACTTC,TRBJ2-7,-,-,TRBV5-6
CASSLLVGVDEQYF,TGCGCCAGCAGCTTGCTAGTCGGGGTAGACGAGCAGTACTTC,TRBJ2-7,-,-,TRBV5-1
CASSLVAGDNYGYTF,TGCGCCAGCAGCTTGGTAGCCGGGGATAACTATGGCTACACCTTC,TRBJ1-2,-,-,TRBV5-1
CASSQQGTATNEKLFF,TGCGCCAGCAGCCAACAAGGGACGGCAACTAATGAAAAACTGTTTTTT,TRBJ1-4,-,-,TRBV4-1
CASGSQLTNEKLFF,TGTGCTAGTGGTTCACAGCTAACTAATGAAAAACTGTTTTTT,TRBJ1-4,-,-,TRBV12-5
CASSQILQGAFYGYTF,TGCGCCAGCAGCCAAATCTTACAGGGGGCTTTCTATGGCTACACCTTC,TRBJ1-2,-,TRBD1,TRBV4-1
CASSLASRSNTGELFF,TGTGCCAGCAGCTTGGCCAGCCGTTCGAACACCGGGGAGCTGTTTTTT,TRBJ2-2,-,-,TRBV5-4
CASIGANHGETQYF,TGTGCCAGCATTGGTGCTAACCACGGGGAGACCCAGTACTTC,TRBJ2-5,-,-,TRBV2
CASSSRGLAGGRNEQFF,TGTGCCAGCTCATCCAGAGGACTAGCGGGAGGTAGAAATGAGCAGTTCTTC,TRBJ2-1,-,TRBD2,TRBV13
CASSQFNQPQHF,TGTGCCAGCTCACAGTTCAATCAGCCCCAGCATTTT,TRBJ1-5,-,-,TRBV18
CASSLVRVNEQFF,TGTGCCAGCAGCTTAGTCAGGGTCAATGAGCAGTTCTTC,TRBJ2-1,-,-,TRBV7-2
CASSIGGSKNIQYF,TGTGCCAGTAGTATCGGGGGATCCAAAAACATTCAGTACTTC,TRBJ2-4,few,-,TRBV19
CAWSGDRYNEQFF,TGTGCCTGGAGTGGCGACAGATACAATGAGCAGTTCTTC,TRBJ2-1,-,-,TRBV30
CASSNILAGEYEQYF,TGTGCCAGCAGCAATATATTAGCGGGAGAGTACGAGCAGTACTTC,TRBJ2-7,-,TRBD2,TRBV7-6
CASSLDRSGRATNEQFF,TGTGCCAGCAGCCTGGATCGTAGCGGGAGGGCCACTAATGAGCAGTTCTTC,TRBJ2-1,-,TRBD2,TRBV27
CASSSTRLGETQYF,TGTGCCAGCAGCTCTACACGGTTAGGGGAGACCCAGTACTTC,TRBJ2-5,-,-,TRBV11-2